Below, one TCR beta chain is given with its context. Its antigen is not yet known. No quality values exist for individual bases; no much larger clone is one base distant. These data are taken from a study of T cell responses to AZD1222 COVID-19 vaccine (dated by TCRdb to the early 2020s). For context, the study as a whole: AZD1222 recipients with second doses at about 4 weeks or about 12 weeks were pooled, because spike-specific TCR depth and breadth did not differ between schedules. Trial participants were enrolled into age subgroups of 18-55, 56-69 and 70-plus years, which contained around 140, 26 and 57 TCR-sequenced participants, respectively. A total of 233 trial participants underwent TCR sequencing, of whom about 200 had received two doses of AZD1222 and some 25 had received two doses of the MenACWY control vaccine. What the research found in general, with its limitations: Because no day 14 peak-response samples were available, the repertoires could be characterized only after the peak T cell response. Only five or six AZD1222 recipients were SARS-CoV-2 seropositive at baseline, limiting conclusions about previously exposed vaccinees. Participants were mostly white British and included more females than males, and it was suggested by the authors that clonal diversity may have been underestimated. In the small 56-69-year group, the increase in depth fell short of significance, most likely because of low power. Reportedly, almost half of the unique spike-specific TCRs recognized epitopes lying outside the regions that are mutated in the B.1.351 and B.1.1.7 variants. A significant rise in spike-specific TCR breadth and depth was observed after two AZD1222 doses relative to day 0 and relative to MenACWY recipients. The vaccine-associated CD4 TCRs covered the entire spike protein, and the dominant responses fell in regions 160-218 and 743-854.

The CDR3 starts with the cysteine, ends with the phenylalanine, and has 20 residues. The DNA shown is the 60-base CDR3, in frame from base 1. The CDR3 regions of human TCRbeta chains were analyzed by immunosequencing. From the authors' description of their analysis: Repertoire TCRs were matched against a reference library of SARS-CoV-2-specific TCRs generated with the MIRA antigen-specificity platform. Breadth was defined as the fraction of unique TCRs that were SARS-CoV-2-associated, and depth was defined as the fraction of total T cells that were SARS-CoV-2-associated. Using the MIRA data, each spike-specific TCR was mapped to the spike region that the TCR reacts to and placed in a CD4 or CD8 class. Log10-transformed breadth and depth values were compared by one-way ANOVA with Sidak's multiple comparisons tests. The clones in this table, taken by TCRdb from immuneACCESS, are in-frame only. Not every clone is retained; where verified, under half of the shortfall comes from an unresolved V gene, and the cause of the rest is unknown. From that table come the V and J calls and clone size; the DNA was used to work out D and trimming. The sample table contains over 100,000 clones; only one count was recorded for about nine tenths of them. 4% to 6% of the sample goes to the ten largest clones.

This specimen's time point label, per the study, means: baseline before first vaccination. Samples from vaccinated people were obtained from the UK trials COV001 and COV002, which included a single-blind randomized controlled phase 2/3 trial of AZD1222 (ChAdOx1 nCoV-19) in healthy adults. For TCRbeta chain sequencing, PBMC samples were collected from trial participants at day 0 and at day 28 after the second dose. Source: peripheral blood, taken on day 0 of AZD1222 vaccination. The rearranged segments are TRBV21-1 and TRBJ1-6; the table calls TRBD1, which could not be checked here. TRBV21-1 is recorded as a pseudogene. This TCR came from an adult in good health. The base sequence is TGTGCCAGCAGCAAAGACCTAACCGCCTGGACAGGGTCCTATAATTCACCCCTCCACTTT. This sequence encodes CASSKDLTAWTGSYNSPLHF.